A selection of T cell receptor beta chains follows, all from one sample in a study of T cell responses to AZD1222 COVID-19 vaccine. The table came from immunoSEQ multiplex PCR; TCRdb's copy has only in-frame clones and leaves some out. The sample records more than 150,000 clones, 94% being singletons. The specimen comprised peripheral blood, sampled on day 0 of AZD1222 vaccination. The receptors here all came from an adult in good health. Both conserved end residues are part of each CDR3. The D gene is left open where the match is weak. Where a row states a size, it is once, few, many or the class of an expanded clone; other rows omit it.

>TRBV7-8|TRBJ1-2|NA|NA
TGTGCCAGCAGCTCCTACACAGGCGGCTACACCTTC
CASSSYTGGYTF
>TRBV27|TRBJ1-2|NA|NA
TGTGCCAGCAGTCCCCGAATGGGGTCCATCTATGGCTACACCTTC
CASSPRMGSIYGYTF
>TRBV30|TRBJ1-6|NA|NA
TGTGCCTGGAGTGTTCATTCGAGGAATTCACCCCTCCACTTT
CAWSVHSRNSPLHF
>TRBV4-1|TRBJ1-2|NA|TRBD1
TGCGCCAGCAGCCAATTTTTCGACAGGGAGGATGGCTACACCTTC
CASSQFFDREDGYTF
>TRBV7-9|TRBJ1-2|NA|NA
TGTGCCAGCAGCTTACGGGGTTCTTCCGGCTACACCTTC
CASSLRGSSGYTF
>TRBV18|TRBJ1-1|NA|NA
TGTGCCAGCTCACCACTGCGGGGGCCTGGCACTGAAGCTTTCTTT
CASSPLRGPGTEAFF
>TRBV28|TRBJ2-7|NA|NA
TGTGCCAGCAGTTTATTGGACAGTTACGAGCAGTACTTC
CASSLLDSYEQYF
>TRBV9|TRBJ1-1|NA|TRBD1
TGTGCCACCACTCCGGGACAGGGATACACTGAAGCTTTCTTT
CATTPGQGYTEAFF
>TRBV24-1|TRBJ1-1|NA|NA
TGTGCCACCAGTGATTTAAGAGAGGGAGCTTTCTTT
CATSDLREGAFF
>TRBV14|TRBJ2-1|NA|TRBD2
TGTGCCAGCAGCCATGGAACTAGCGGGAGGTACAATGAGCAGTTCTTC
CASSHGTSGRYNEQFF
>TRBV5-1|TRBJ1-3|NA|NA
TGCGCCAGCAGCTTGGCCGGGACGCGATTAGGAGGAAACACCATATATTTT
CASSLAGTRLGGNTIYF
>TRBV6-5|TRBJ2-7|NA|TRBD1
TGTGCCAGCAAGTTTGGACAGGGTGCCTACGAGCAGTACTTC
CASKFGQGAYEQYF
>TRBV15|TRBJ1-4|NA|TRBD1
TGTGCCACCAGCAGAGTGGGAGCCAAGGGGGCTGCTAATGAAAAACTGTTTTTT
CATSRVGAKGAANEKLFF
>TRBV5-1|TRBJ2-5|NA|NA
TGCGCCAGCAGCTTGGAGGACTCCCAAGAGACCCAGTACTTC
CASSLEDSQETQYF
>TRBV7-9|TRBJ1-2|NA|NA
TGTGCCAGCAGCTTCGTCGCGGAAGATGGCTACACCTTC
CASSFVAEDGYTF
>TRBV6-1|TRBJ2-6|NA|TRBD2
TGTGCCAGCAGTGAATGGACTAGCGGGAGATCTGGGGCCAACGTCCTGACTTTC
CASSEWTSGRSGANVLTF
>TRBV6-1|TRBJ1-2|once|NA
TGTGCCAGCAGTGAAGTGGGCAGCTACTATGGCTACACCTTC
CASSEVGSYYGYTF
>TRBV19|TRBJ1-1|NA|NA
TGTGCCAGTAGTCTGGGCAGGCGGAGCACTGAAGCTTTCTTT
CASSLGRRSTEAFF
>TRBV20-1|TRBJ1-2|NA|NA
TGCAGCCGGGGGGGCTACACCTTC
CSRGGYTF
>TRBV28|TRBJ1-2|NA|NA
TGTGCCAGCACATCGGGCTTCTATGGCTACACCTTC
CASTSGFYGYTF
>TRBV4-1|TRBJ2-7|NA|NA
TGCGCCAGCAGCCAAGGGGGCTACGAGCAGTACTTC
CASSQGGYEQYF
>TRBV11-3|TRBJ2-2|NA|NA
TGTGCCAGCAGGTTTAGAGCCGGGGAGCTGTTTTTT
CASRFRAGELFF
>TRBV5-1|TRBJ1-1|NA|NA
TGCGCCAGCAGCCCCGGTCTTCGGAACACTGAAGCTTTCTTT
CASSPGLRNTEAFF
>TRBV5-1|TRBJ2-5|NA|TRBD2
TGCGCCAGCAGCTTGGTGATTCTAGCGGGAGGGAGGGAGACCCAGTACTTC
CASSLVILAGGRETQYF
>TRBV2|TRBJ1-2|few|TRBD1
TGTGCCAGCAGTGAGACTCCGACAGGGAGCTATGGCTACACCTTC
CASSETPTGSYGYTF
>TRBV6-5|TRBJ1-2|NA|NA
TGTGCCAGCAGACGTACAGTCTCGGTAGATGGCTACACCTTC
CASRRTVSVDGYTF
>TRBV6-6|TRBJ2-7|NA|NA
TGTGCCAGCAGTTACCAACCCTACGAGCAGTACTTC
CASSYQPYEQYF
>TRBV6-1|TRBJ1-5|NA|NA
TGTGCCAGCAGTGAAACTCGGGATCAGCCCCAGCATTTT
CASSETRDQPQHF
>TRBV7-9|TRBJ2-1|NA|TRBD1
TGTGCCAGCAGCTACGATGGAGAGGGGGCTTGGAATGAGCAGTTCTTC
CASSYDGEGAWNEQFF
>TRBV7-2|TRBJ2-7|NA|NA
TGTGCCAGCAGCTTAGCGGGAGGAACCTACGAGCAGTACTTC
CASSLAGGTYEQYF
>TRBV7-9|TRBJ1-6|NA|NA
TGTGCCAGCAGCGTCGGGCCTGCGGATAATTCACCCCTCCACTTT
CASSVGPADNSPLHF
>TRBV7-3|TRBJ1-2|NA|NA
TGTGCCAGCAGCTTGAGCAGGGAGGACGGCTACACCTTC
CASSLSREDGYTF
>TRBV28|TRBJ1-1|NA|NA
TGTGCCAGCTCCTGGCGAGGGATGAACACTGAAGCTTTCTTT
CASSWRGMNTEAFF
>TRBV4-2|TRBJ2-3|NA|TRBD2
TGTGCCAGCAGCCAAGATAAACGGGGGGGCACAGATACGCAGTATTTT
CASSQDKRGGTDTQYF
>TRBV24-1|TRBJ1-2|NA|NA
TGTGCCACCAGTGGGAACGGGGCTGTGGCTGATGGCTACACCTTC
CATSGNGAVADGYTF
>TRBV3-1/TRBV3-2|TRBJ2-1|once|NA
TGTGCCAGCAGCCAACCAAATGAGCAGTTCTTC
CASSQPNEQFF
>TRBV29-1|TRBJ1-2|NA|TRBD1
TGCAGCGTTGTTGCGGGACAGGGTGGAGGCTATGGCTACACCTTC
CSVVAGQGGGYGYTF
>TRBV28|TRBJ2-7|NA|NA
TGTGCCAGCAGGGAAGGGACCTACGAGCAGTACTTC
CASREGTYEQYF
>TRBV27|TRBJ2-2|NA|TRBD2
TGTGCCAGCAGATATACCGGGACTAGAACCGGGGAGCTGTTTTTT
CASRYTGTRTGELFF
>TRBV27|TRBJ1-5|NA|NA
TGTGCCAGCAGTCGAGGGCCCCCAATCGGAAATCAGCCCCAGCATTTT
CASSRGPPIGNQPQHF
>TRBV18|TRBJ1-1|NA|NA
TGTGCCAGCTCACCTTTCAGTGAGAACACTGAAGCTTTCTTT
CASSPFSENTEAFF
>TRBV7-2|TRBJ1-2|NA|NA
TGTGCCAGCAGCCCCCTGACCCGACGAAACTATGGCTACACCTTC
CASSPLTRRNYGYTF
>TRBV5-1|TRBJ2-5|NA|TRBD2
TGCGCCAGTATGGCCTGGACTAGCGGTGAAGAGACCCAGTACTTC
CASMAWTSGEETQYF
>TRBV18|TRBJ1-1|NA|NA
TGTGCCAGCTCACCAATCCTAGCCCCGAACACTGAAGCTTTCTTT
CASSPILAPNTEAFF
>TRBV5-6|TRBJ2-7|NA|TRBD2
TGTGCCAGCCAAGGGGTAGCGGGACTAGCGGGACGCGCAGGCGAGCAGTACTTC
CASQGVAGLAGRAGEQYF
>TRBV19|TRBJ2-6|NA|NA
TGTGCCAGTAGTGACCCCGCTAGAGGGGCTGGGGCCAACGTCCTGACTTTC
CASSDPARGAGANVLTF
>TRBV27|TRBJ1-3|NA|NA
TGTGCCAGCAGTCGCACAGGTTTCGGAAACACCATATATTTT
CASSRTGFGNTIYF
>TRBV7-9|TRBJ1-4|NA|NA
TGTGCCAGCAGCTTAGCGACAGATAATGAAAAACTGTTTTTT
CASSLATDNEKLFF
>TRBV10-3|TRBJ2-3|NA|NA
TGTGCCATCAGGTTAAGCGGATCTTACACAGATACGCAGTATTTT
CAIRLSGSYTDTQYF
>TRBV7-9|TRBJ1-6|NA|TRBD1
TGTGCCAGCAGCTTCGGGCAGGGGGAAAATTCACCCCTCCACTTT
CASSFGQGENSPLHF
>TRBV28|TRBJ2-7|NA|NA
TGTGCCAGCAGCTCCGGCGACAGAACCGCATTTTACGAGCAGTACTTC
CASSSGDRTAFYEQYF
>TRBV7-3|TRBJ2-1|NA|TRBD2
TGTGCCAGCAGCTCCGGACTAGCGGGAGTGGGTGAGCAGTTCTTC
CASSSGLAGVGEQFF
>TRBV15|TRBJ1-3|once|NA
TGTGCCACCAGCAGAGTTTCTGGAAACACCATATATTTT
CATSRVSGNTIYF
>TRBV6-2/TRBV6-3|TRBJ1-5|few|NA
TGTGCCAGCAGTTTTAATATGGGGGTGTCCAATCAGCCCCAGCATTTT
CASSFNMGVSNQPQHF
>TRBV6-1|TRBJ2-1|NA|TRBD2
TGTGCCAGCAGTGACCTAGCGGGAGGGCCTTACAATGAGCAGTTCTTC
CASSDLAGGPYNEQFF
>TRBV27|TRBJ1-3|NA|NA
TGTGCCAGCAGTCCCAGGGCCCCCTACTCTGGAAACACCATATATTTT
CASSPRAPYSGNTIYF
>TRBV11-3|TRBJ2-3|NA|NA
TGTGCCAGCAGCGTGGCAGCCCACAGCACAGATACGCAGTATTTT
CASSVAAHSTDTQYF
>TRBV29-1|TRBJ2-1|NA|NA
TGCAGCGTTCGAGGGGGTAACGGGTATGAGCAGTTCTTC
CSVRGGNGYEQFF
>TRBV15|TRBJ2-7|NA|TRBD2
TGTGCCACCAGCAGAGGGGCAGGGAGGGACCCCGAGCAGTACTTC
CATSRGAGRDPEQYF
>TRBV21-1|TRBJ1-2|NA|NA
TGTGCCAGCAGCCAGGTGACAGGTTGGTATGGCTACACCTTC
CASSQVTGWYGYTF